Listed below are T cell receptor beta chains from one sample, sequenced in a study of molecular identifiers for immune sequencing clone quantification. MiXCR, applied by TCRdb to the PCR reads, yields one record per CDR3 protein. The data hold 65,000 or so distinct CDR3 sequences, with less than 20% observed a single time. What was sequenced was naive CD8+ T cells from blood, with Jurkat cell RNA spiked in. The receptor source for this set is a human donor in good health. Some libraries in this study had Jurkat cell RNA spiked in. Both conserved end residues are part of each CDR3. The D gene is left open where the match is weak. For some rows the clone size is stated as once, few or many, or as a class when expanded; others skip it.

v_gene: TRBV5-1
j_gene: TRBJ2-7
d_gene: .
abundance: many
CDR3nt: TGCGCCAGCAGCTTGGCGGGCAGGAACAGGTCCTACGAGCAGTACTTC
CDR3aa: CASSLAGRNRSYEQYF

v_gene: TRBV9
j_gene: TRBJ2-1
d_gene: .
abundance: .
CDR3nt: TGTGCCAGCAGCGCCGTTCCAATGGATTACAATGAGCAGTTCTTC
CDR3aa: CASSAVPMDYNEQFF

v_gene: TRBV6-5
j_gene: TRBJ2-2
d_gene: TRBD2
abundance: many
CDR3nt: TGTGCCAGCAGTTATGGACTAGCGGGAGGGGTCACCGGGGAGCTGTTTTTT
CDR3aa: CASSYGLAGGVTGELFF

v_gene: TRBV19
j_gene: TRBJ1-2
d_gene: .
abundance: many
CDR3nt: TGTGCCAGTACCCCGGACCCAAACTATGGCTACACCTTC
CDR3aa: CASTPDPNYGYTF

v_gene: TRBV2
j_gene: TRBJ2-3
d_gene: .
abundance: many
CDR3nt: TGTGCCAGCGCCAAGAGCGGCGCGGATACGCAGTATTTT
CDR3aa: CASAKSGADTQYF

v_gene: TRBV29-1
j_gene: TRBJ2-1
d_gene: .
abundance: many
CDR3nt: TGCAGCGTTGAAGATCCTCGCTGGGGGGTTTACAATGAGCAGTTCTTC
CDR3aa: CSVEDPRWGVYNEQFF

v_gene: TRBV19
j_gene: TRBJ2-1
d_gene: TRBD2
abundance: few
CDR3nt: TGTGCCAGTAGTATATCTAGCGGGAGCAGTGAGCAGTTCTTC
CDR3aa: CASSISSGSSEQFF

v_gene: TRBV5-1
j_gene: TRBJ2-1
d_gene: TRBD1
abundance: many
CDR3nt: TGCGCCAGCAGCGAAGGGACAGGGGTGTACAATGAGCAGTTCTTC
CDR3aa: CASSEGTGVYNEQFF

v_gene: TRBV27
j_gene: TRBJ1-3
d_gene: .
abundance: many
CDR3nt: TGTGCCAGCAGTTCAGGGTTCGGTGGACCTGGAAACACCATATATTTT
CDR3aa: CASSSGFGGPGNTIYF

v_gene: TRBV9
j_gene: TRBJ2-3
d_gene: .
abundance: many
CDR3nt: TGTGCCAGCGGGGGTACAGATACGCAGTATTTT
CDR3aa: CASGGTDTQYF

v_gene: TRBV24-1
j_gene: TRBJ2-5
d_gene: TRBD1
abundance: .
CDR3nt: TGTGCCACCAGTGATAGCACAGGGGTGGGATACCAAGAGACCCAGTACTTC
CDR3aa: CATSDSTGVGYQETQYF

v_gene: TRBV4-1
j_gene: TRBJ2-2
d_gene: .
abundance: many
CDR3nt: TGCGCCAGCAGCCCCTTTGACACCGGGGAGCTGTTTTTT
CDR3aa: CASSPFDTGELFF

v_gene: TRBV29-1
j_gene: TRBJ2-1
d_gene: TRBD2
abundance: many
CDR3nt: TGCAGCGTTGAATGGCGGTTGCTAGCGGGAGGGCCGGGAAATGAGCAGTTCTTC
CDR3aa: CSVEWRLLAGGPGNEQFF

v_gene: TRBV15
j_gene: TRBJ2-3
d_gene: .
abundance: many
CDR3nt: TGTGCCACCAGCAGAGCGCTAGACACAGATACGCAGTATTTT
CDR3aa: CATSRALDTDTQYF

v_gene: TRBV29-1
j_gene: TRBJ2-1
d_gene: .
abundance: many
CDR3nt: TGCAGCGTTGTGAGGTATGAGCAGTTCTTC
CDR3aa: CSVVRYEQFF

v_gene: TRBV7-2
j_gene: TRBJ2-1
d_gene: .
abundance: .
CDR3nt: TGTGCCAGCAGCCAGCCTAGGAGGGGGGTGGATGAGCAGCTCTTC
CDR3aa: CASSQPRRGVDEQLF

v_gene: TRBV4-1
j_gene: TRBJ1-4
d_gene: TRBD1
abundance: medium-sized
CDR3nt: TGCGCCAGCAGCCTTACAGGGGACCCTAATGAAAAACTGTTTTTT
CDR3aa: CASSLTGDPNEKLFF

v_gene: TRBV10-2
j_gene: TRBJ1-5
d_gene: .
abundance: many
CDR3nt: TGCGCCAGCAGTCCGGGGGCTAGCAATCAGCCCCAGCATTTT
CDR3aa: CASSPGASNQPQHF

v_gene: TRBV20-1
j_gene: TRBJ2-7
d_gene: .
abundance: many
CDR3nt: TGCAGTGCTAGAGACCCCACCTCGGGGACTCTATACGAGCAGTACTTC
CDR3aa: CSARDPTSGTLYEQYF

v_gene: TRBV10-1
j_gene: TRBJ2-1
d_gene: .
abundance: .
CDR3nt: TGCGCCAGCAGTGCCGCCACCCTCATCGATGAGCAGTTCTTC
CDR3aa: CASSAATLIDEQFF

v_gene: TRBV28
j_gene: TRBJ1-5
d_gene: .
abundance: many
CDR3nt: TGTGCCAGCAGTTTAGGGCAGGGGAGTCAGCCCCAGCATTTT
CDR3aa: CASSLGQGSQPQHF

v_gene: TRBV19
j_gene: TRBJ2-7
d_gene: TRBD1
abundance: many
CDR3nt: TGTGCCAGTAGTATCCGGACAGGGTTATCCTACGAGCAGTACTTC
CDR3aa: CASSIRTGLSYEQYF